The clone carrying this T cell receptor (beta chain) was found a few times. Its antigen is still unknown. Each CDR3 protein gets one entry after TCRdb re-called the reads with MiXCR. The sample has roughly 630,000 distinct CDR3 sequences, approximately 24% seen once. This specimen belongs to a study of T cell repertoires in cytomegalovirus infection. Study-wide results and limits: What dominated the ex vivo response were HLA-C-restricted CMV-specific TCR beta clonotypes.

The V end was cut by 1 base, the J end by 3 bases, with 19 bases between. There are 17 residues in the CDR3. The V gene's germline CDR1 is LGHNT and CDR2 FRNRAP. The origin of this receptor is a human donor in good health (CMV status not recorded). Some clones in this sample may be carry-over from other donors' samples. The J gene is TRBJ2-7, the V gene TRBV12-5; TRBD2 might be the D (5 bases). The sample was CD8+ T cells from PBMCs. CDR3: CASGLGSGSANFYEQYF. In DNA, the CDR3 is TGTGCTAGTGGTTTGGGCTCGGGGAGCGCAAACTTCTACGAGCAGTACTTC. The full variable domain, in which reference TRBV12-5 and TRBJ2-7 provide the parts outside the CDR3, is DARVTQTPRHKVTEMGQEVTMRCQPILGHNTVFWYRQTMMQGLELLAYFRNRAPLDDSGMPKDRFSAEMPDATLATLKIQPSEPRDSAVYFCASGLGSGSANFYEQYFGPGTRLTVT.